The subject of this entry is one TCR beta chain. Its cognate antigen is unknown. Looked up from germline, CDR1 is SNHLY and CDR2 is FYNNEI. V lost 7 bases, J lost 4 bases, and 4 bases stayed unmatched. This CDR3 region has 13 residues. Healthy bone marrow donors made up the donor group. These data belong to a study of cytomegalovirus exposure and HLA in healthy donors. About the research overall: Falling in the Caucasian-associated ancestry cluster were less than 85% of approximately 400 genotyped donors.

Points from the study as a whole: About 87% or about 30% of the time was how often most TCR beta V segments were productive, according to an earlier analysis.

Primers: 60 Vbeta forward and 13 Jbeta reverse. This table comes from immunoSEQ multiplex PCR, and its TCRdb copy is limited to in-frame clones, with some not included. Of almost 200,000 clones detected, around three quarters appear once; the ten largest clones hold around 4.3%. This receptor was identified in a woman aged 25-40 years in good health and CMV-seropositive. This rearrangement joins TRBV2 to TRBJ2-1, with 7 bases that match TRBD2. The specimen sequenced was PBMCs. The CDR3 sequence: CASTSGAYNEQFF. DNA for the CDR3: TGTGCCAGCACTAGCGGAGCATACAATGAGCAGTTCTTC.